A selection of T cell receptor beta chains follows, all from one sample in a study of cytomegalovirus exposure and HLA in healthy donors. Sequencing used immunoSEQ multiplex PCR; TCRdb keeps in-frame clones, though not all of them. The repertoire has about 93,000 clones, approximately 60% of them found once; the top ten carry 5.5% to 6%. The specimen was PBMCs. All receptors derive from a boy aged 5 to 17 in good health and CMV-seropositive. The CDR3 runs from the conserved cysteine through the conserved F or W. The order of the fields is J gene, V gene, CDR3 protein.

TRBJ2-7 | TRBV10-2 | CASSEGRSYEQYF
TRBJ2-7 | TRBV7-8 | CASSLTRGYEQYF
TRBJ2-3 | TRBV9 | CASSVSKDTQYF
TRBJ2-3 | TRBV4-1 | CASSHWAIAGLGTDTQYF
TRBJ2-2 | TRBV2 | CASRAPRTSGGNTGELFF
TRBJ2-5 | TRBV9 | CASSVEAGAMETQYF
TRBJ2-2 | TRBV7-2 | CASSPGEAGTTGELFF
TRBJ1-2 | TRBV5-6 | CASRLVDRFDSGGYTF
TRBJ1-1 | TRBV4-3 | CASSQDLSVPPEAFF
TRBJ1-1 | TRBV6-5 | CASSSSHWVGGPEAFF
TRBJ1-3 | TRBV5-6 | CASSLRQGIAGNTIYF
TRBJ2-5 | TRBV27 | CASSSSLLRDKETQYF
TRBJ2-7 | TRBV5-8 | CASSHGQGGFEQYF
TRBJ2-7 | TRBV7-9 | CASSQGTETSGGISYEQYF
TRBJ2-3 | TRBV6-6 | CASSRTGLTDTQYF
TRBJ1-4 | TRBV5-6 | CASSLVRTPLSATNEKLFF
TRBJ1-1 | TRBV29-1 | CSVEDKTGVGTEAFF
TRBJ1-4 | TRBV9 | CASSVEAGWNEKLFF
TRBJ2-3 | TRBV6-4 | CASSNYITDTQYF
TRBJ1-1 | TRBV7-9 | CSSSSEERPNTEAFF
TRBJ1-2 | TRBV5-1 | CASSPAEAPHGYTF
TRBJ2-3 | TRBV6-5 | CASRPGTGYYTQYF
TRBJ2-2 | TRBV6-5 | CASSFRTNTGELFF
- | TRBV29-1 | CSARTSGTYEQYF
TRBJ1-1 | TRBV5-1 | CASSWRASTEAFF
TRBJ1-5 | TRBV9 | CASSVGPGGNQPQNF
TRBJ2-3 | TRBV29-1 | CSVEDLSGVGTDTQYF
TRBJ1-1 | TRBV9 | CASSVGAARNTEAFF
TRBJ2-3 | TRBV29-1 | CSVEAARDTQYF
TRBJ1-2 | TRBV27 | CASSLFVGNPGSRPLGYGYTF
TRBJ2-3 | TRBV18 | CASSPPRLAGADTQYF
TRBJ2-1 | TRBV9 | CASSSSLRDSYNEQFF
TRBJ1-2 | TRBV5-4 | CASSARTGDNYGYTF